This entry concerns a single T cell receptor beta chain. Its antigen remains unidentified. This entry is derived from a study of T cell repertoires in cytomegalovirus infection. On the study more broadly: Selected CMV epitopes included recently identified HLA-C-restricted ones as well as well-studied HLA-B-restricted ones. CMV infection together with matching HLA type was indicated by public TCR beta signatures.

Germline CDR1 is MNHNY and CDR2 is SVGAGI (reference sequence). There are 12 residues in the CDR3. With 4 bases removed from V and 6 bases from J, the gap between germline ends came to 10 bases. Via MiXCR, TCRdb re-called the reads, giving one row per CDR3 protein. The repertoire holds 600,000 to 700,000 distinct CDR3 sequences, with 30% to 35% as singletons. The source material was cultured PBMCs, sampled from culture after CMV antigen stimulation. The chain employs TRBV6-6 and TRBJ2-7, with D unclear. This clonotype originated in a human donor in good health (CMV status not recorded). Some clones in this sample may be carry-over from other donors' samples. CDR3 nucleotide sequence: TGTGCCAGCAGTTCCGGCGGAACCGAGCAGTACTTC. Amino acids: CASSSGGTEQYF.